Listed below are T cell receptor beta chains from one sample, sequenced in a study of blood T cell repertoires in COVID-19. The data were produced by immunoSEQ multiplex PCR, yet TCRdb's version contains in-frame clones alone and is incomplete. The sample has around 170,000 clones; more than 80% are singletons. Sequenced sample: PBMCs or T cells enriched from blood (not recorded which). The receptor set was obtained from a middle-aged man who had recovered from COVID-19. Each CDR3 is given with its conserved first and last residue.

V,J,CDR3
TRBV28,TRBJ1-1,CASSLSRGPAFF
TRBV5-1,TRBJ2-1,CASSPRDRGLSYRPEPQFF
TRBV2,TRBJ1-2,CALGQDRGFGGYTF
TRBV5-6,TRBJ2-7,CASSLGTTYSYEQYF
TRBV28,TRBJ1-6,CASSLSQGNSPLHF
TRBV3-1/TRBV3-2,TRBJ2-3,CASSQSLAGGPDLRDTQYF
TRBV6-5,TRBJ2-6,CASSQGGAGANVLTF
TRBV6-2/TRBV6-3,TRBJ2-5,CASSYDGGLKETQYF
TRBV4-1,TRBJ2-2,CASRPGQGATGELFF
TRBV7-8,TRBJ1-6,CASREEVYSPLHF
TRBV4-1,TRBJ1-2,CASSASYRDGNYGYTF
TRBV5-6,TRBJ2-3,CAGGLGGSTDTQYF
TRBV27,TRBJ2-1,CASSLLAGGPRDEQFF